A selection of T cell receptor beta chains follows, all from one sample in a study of T cells after yellow fever vaccination. From the 5' RACE reads, TCRdb called clonotypes with MiXCR, one entry per CDR3 protein. Found here are about 240,000 distinct CDR3 sequences, roughly 3.7% of them singletons; the top ten hold under 20%. Here the sequenced sample was PBMCs, taken 15 days after the yellow fever booster vaccination. Source of these receptors: a man younger than 35 who received the YFV17D yellow fever vaccine. CDR3s include the opening cysteine and the closing phenylalanine or tryptophan. A D gene is named only where the DNA matches it firmly. A row's size may be missing; if present it is once, few, many or a size class.

v_call	d_call	clone_size	j_call	cdr3_nt	cdr3_aa
TRBV5-1	NA	many	TRBJ2-1	TGCGCCAGCAGCTTACGGGTTGGGTCCTACAATGAGCAGTTCTTC	CASSLRVGSYNEQFF
TRBV11-2	NA	many	TRBJ2-1	TGTGCCAGCAGCTTGAAAGGGGTTAGCTCCTACAATGAGCAGTTCTTC	CASSLKGVSSYNEQFF
TRBV20-1	TRBD2	many	TRBJ2-1	TGCAGTGCCACCCGGACTAGCGGCAATGAGCAGTTCTTC	CSATRTSGNEQFF
TRBV7-9	NA	few	TRBJ2-3	TGTGCCAGCAGCTCGGTCCGGGACCGGGATACGCAGTATTTT	CASSSVRDRDTQYF
TRBV5-1	NA	many	TRBJ2-1	TGCGCCAGCGCCCAACCACAGGGAATGGATGAGCAGTTCTTC	CASAQPQGMDEQFF
TRBV7-7	NA	many	TRBJ2-2	TGTGCTAGCAGCTTAGTAACCACAAGAGACTACACCGGGGAGCTGTTTTTT	CASSLVTTRDYTGELFF
TRBV4-3	TRBD1	NA	TRBJ2-6	TGCGCCAGCAGCCAAGATGGGGCCGGGACAGGGGTTTCTGGGGCCAACGTCCTGACTTTC	CASSQDGAGTGVSGANVLTF
TRBV5-1	NA	many	TRBJ2-5	TGCGCCAGCAGCTTGGACCAAGAGACCCAGTACTTC	CASSLDQETQYF
TRBV5-6	NA	many	TRBJ2-3	TGTGCCAGCAGCTTGGGGACTCCCATGGAGTATTTT	CASSLGTPMEYF
TRBV2	NA	many	TRBJ2-3	TGTGCCAGCATAGACTGGACAGATACGCAGTATTTT	CASIDWTDTQYF
TRBV2	TRBD1	many	TRBJ1-5	TGTGCCAGCAGTCGACAGACAGGGTACCAGCCCCAGCATTTT	CASSRQTGYQPQHF
TRBV20-1	NA	many	TRBJ2-1	TGCAGTGCTATAAGACCCCCGGGGAATGAGCAGTTCTTC	CSAIRPPGNEQFF
TRBV7-9	NA	many	TRBJ2-1	TGTGCCAGCAGCCGGAGCGGTAGCTCCTACAATGAGCAGTTCTTC	CASSRSGSSYNEQFF
TRBV12-3/TRBV12-4	NA	many	TRBJ1-1	TGTGCCAGCAGTTTTCGAACAGTAAAAGTTGAAGCTTTCTTT	CASSFRTVKVEAFF
TRBV7-9	NA	many	TRBJ1-2	TGTGCCAGCAGCCTAGGAACTGAGGCTAACTATGGCTACACCTTC	CASSLGTEANYGYTF
TRBV5-1	NA	many	TRBJ2-5	TGCGCCAGCGCCCTTGGGGGGATGAGGGAGACCCAGTACTTC	CASALGGMRETQYF
TRBV5-1	NA	many	TRBJ2-7	TGCGCCAGCACCCCGGGGAGGGGGGAGCCCCACGAGCAGTACTTC	CASTPGRGEPHEQYF
TRBV30	TRBD1	NA	TRBJ1-5	TGTGCCTGGAGTGTACAGGGGGCCGGGAGTGGTGGCTGGTCAAGACAGCCCCAGCATTTT	CAWSVQGAGSGGWSRQPQHF
TRBV7-3	NA	many	TRBJ2-2	TGTGCCAGCAGCTTTGTGGGAAGCGCGAACACCGGGGAGCTGTTTTTT	CASSFVGSANTGELFF
TRBV5-1	NA	many	TRBJ1-1	TGCGCCAGCAGCCGGCTGGACAGCCGGGCCACTGAAGCTTTCTTT	CASSRLDSRATEAFF
TRBV12-3/TRBV12-4	NA	NA	TRBJ1-3	TGTGCCAGCAGCCTAGGGTGGGGCTCTGGAAACACCATATATTTT	CASSLGWGSGNTIYF
TRBV29-1	NA	many	TRBJ2-5	TGCAGCGTTAAAGTTGTGAGGCAGTTCCAAGAGACCCAGTACTTC	CSVKVVRQFQETQYF
TRBV3-1	TRBD2	many	TRBJ2-3	TGTGCCAGCAGCCCTAGCGGGGGGGCCACAGATACGCAGTATTTT	CASSPSGGATDTQYF
TRBV5-1	NA	NA	TRBJ2-5	TGCGCCAGCAGCTCGGGTGGTGGGGCAGCGGAGACCCAGTACTTC	CASSSGGGAAETQYF
TRBV2	NA	many	TRBJ2-2	TGTGCCAGCAGAACCGGGGGGACAACGAACACCGGGGAGCTGTTTTTT	CASRTGGTTNTGELFF
TRBV4-3	NA	many	TRBJ1-2	TGCGCCAGCAGCCAAGACGACAGGTGGGGAATAGATGGCTACACCTTC	CASSQDDRWGIDGYTF
TRBV20-1	NA	many	TRBJ2-4	TGCAGTGCTAGAGAAGGAGGGATCAGTGAGGCCAAAAACATTCAGTACTTC	CSAREGGISEAKNIQYF
TRBV27	TRBD2	many	TRBJ2-7	TGTGCCAGCAGTTTATCAGCTAGCGGGGACTATTACTCCTACGAGCAGTACTTC	CASSLSASGDYYSYEQYF
TRBV6-1	TRBD2	many	TRBJ2-5	TGTGCCAGCAGTGAATCTACTAGCGGAGGTGGAACGGAGACCCAGTACTTC	CASSESTSGGGTETQYF
TRBV25-1	TRBD1	many	TRBJ2-7	TGTGCCAGCAGTGAACAGGGGGCCGAGCAGTACTTC	CASSEQGAEQYF
TRBV18	NA	many	TRBJ2-3	TGTGCCAGCTCGGGACGGGACACAGATACGCAGTATTTT	CASSGRDTDTQYF
TRBV6-2/TRBV6-3	NA	many	TRBJ2-1	TGTGCCAGCAGTAGGGGCTACAATGAGCAGTTCTTC	CASSRGYNEQFF
TRBV29-1	TRBD2	few	TRBJ2-5	TGCAGCTCCGTGTTGGCGGGGGGGCAAGAGACCCAGTACTTC	CSSVLAGGQETQYF
TRBV7-9	TRBD1	many	TRBJ1-2	TGTGCCAGCAGCCCCTCTGGACAGGGGGATGGCTACACCTTC	CASSPSGQGDGYTF
TRBV6-4	TRBD1	many	TRBJ1-2	TGTGCCAGCAGTCCCGGGACAGGAGCCTATGGCTACACCTTC	CASSPGTGAYGYTF
TRBV27	TRBD1	many	TRBJ2-7	TGTGCCAGCAGTTCGCCGCTAAGGGGGCTGTACGAGCAGTACTTC	CASSSPLRGLYEQYF
TRBV5-1	NA	many	TRBJ2-6	TGCGCCAGCAGCTTGGACGTCTCTGGGGCCAACGTCCTGACTTTC	CASSLDVSGANVLTF
TRBV10-3	NA	many	TRBJ2-2	TGTGCCATCAGTGACAAGAGGCCCGGGGCGCTGTTTTTT	CAISDKRPGALFF
TRBV20-1	NA	many	TRBJ1-5	TGCAGTGCCCAAGCCCGGGCAGATAATCAGCCCCAGCATTTT	CSAQARADNQPQHF
TRBV7-2	TRBD2	many	TRBJ2-3	TGTGCCAGCAGCTTAGACAAGGCTAGCGGGGGTAATACGCAGTATTTT	CASSLDKASGGNTQYF
TRBV7-3	TRBD1	many	TRBJ2-2	TGTGCCAGCAGCCCCACAGGGGCCCTCGCCGGGGAGCTGTTTTTT	CASSPTGALAGELFF
TRBV5-5	TRBD1	many	TRBJ2-1	TGTGCCAGCAGCTCCTCAGGGGGCGATGAGCAGTTCTTC	CASSSSGGDEQFF
TRBV20-1	TRBD1	many	TRBJ1-6	TGCAGTGCTCCCCCGGGACAGCTGACCCTATATAATTCACCCCTCCACTTT	CSAPPGQLTLYNSPLHF
TRBV7-2	TRBD1	many	TRBJ2-1	TGTGCCAGCAGCTTGTCGACAGGGTCAAAGGGTGGAAATGAGCAGTTCTTC	CASSLSTGSKGGNEQFF
TRBV10-3	TRBD1	many	TRBJ1-5	TGTGCCATCAGTGAGTATGGACAGGGGGCGGAGGCCCAGCATTTT	CAISEYGQGAEAQHF
TRBV6-5	TRBD1	many	TRBJ1-3	TGTGCCAGCAGTTACTCCAGAGGACAGGGGAGTTTTTCTGGAAACACCATATATTTT	CASSYSRGQGSFSGNTIYF